The 15 T cell receptor beta chains reported below all come from one sample, sequenced in a study of control samples from healthy donors and cancer patients. Data came from immunoSEQ multiplex PCR; TCRdb stores just in-frame clones and leaves some out. The data hold under 150,000 clones, with 75% to 90% observed a single time. The sequenced sample was blood. These TCRs come from a woman aged 30 to 39 in good health.

The rearrangement uses TRBV19 and TRBJ2-1, with 9 positions matching TRBD2. The CDR3 extends over 16 amino acids. Germline loops: CDR1 LNHDA, CDR2 SQIVND (reference sequence). V lost 3 bases and J lost 2; bases outside the gene matches: 5. CDR3 DNA: TGTGCCAGTAGTATTTTGGCGGGAGGGCCCTACAATGAGCAGTTCTTC. This translates into CASSILAGGPYNEQFF. The full variable domain, with the rest looked up from reference TRBV19 and TRBJ2-1, is DGGITQSPKYLFRKEGQNVTLSCEQNLNHDAMYWYRQDPGQGLRLIYYSQIVNDFQKGDIAEGYSVSREKKESFPLTVTSAQKNPTAFYLCASSILAGGPYNEQFFGPGTRLTVL.

CDR3 region: CASSQTGGSGTDTQYF. The CDR3 DNA reads as TGTGCCAGCAGCCAAACAGGGGGGAGCGGCACAGATACGCAGTATTTT. V usage is TRBV7-3 and J usage is TRBJ2-3; 8 nucleotides line up with TRBD1. Germline assignment: CDR1 SGHTA and CDR2 FQGTGA. The CDR3 extends over 16 amino acids. The ends lost 5 bases at V and 1 base at J; junction bases unmatched: 8.

J is TRBJ2-1 and V is TRBV11-2; TRBD2 agrees at 13 bases. The CDR3 extends over 14 amino acids. CDR1 is SGHAT, CDR2 FQNNGV, per germline. The junction had 3 bases not matched to a gene; V was cut back by 4 bases and J by 9 bases. CDR3 in amino acids: CASSSGLAGTEQFF. CDR3 in DNA: TGTGCCAGCAGCTCGGGACTAGCGGGAACTGAGCAGTTCTTC. Together with reference TRBV11-2 and TRBJ2-1, the CDR3 gives the full variable domain: EAGVAQSPRYKIIEKRQSVAFWCNPISGHATLYWYQQILGQGPKLLIQFQNNGVVDDSQLPKDRFSAERLKGVDSTLKIQPAKLEDSAVYLCASSSGLAGTEQFFGPGTRLTVL.

This sequence joins TRBV28 and TRBJ1-5; D might be TRBD1 (5 bases). The germline V gene encodes CDR1 MDHEN and CDR2 SYDVKM. V was trimmed by 2 bases and J by 0 bases, leaving 17 bases between them. The CDR3 has 18 residues. The CDR3 sequence: CASSLPGGDLLSNQPQHF. CDR3 sequence (DNA): TGTGCCAGCAGTTTACCCGGCGGGGACCTTCTTAGCAATCAGCCCCAGCATTTT.

The chain recombines TRBV11-3 with TRBJ2-2; D is possibly TRBD2 (5 bases). Per germline, CDR1 SGHNT and CDR2 YENEEA. The CDR3 consists of 14 residues. The germline V and J ends were trimmed by 1 base and 5 bases, with 8 bases remaining between them. For the CDR3, the DNA is TGTGCCAGCAGCTTAGTTCGGGGAACCGGGGAGCTGTTTTTT. Its protein is CASSLVRGTGELFF.

This chain uses TRBV9 with TRBJ1-2; TRBD1 matches 7 bases. The V segment lost 4 bases and the J segment 2 bases; nucleotides outside the gene matches: 5. The CDR3 length is 14 residues. Germline V gene sequence: CDR1 SGDLS, CDR2 YYNGEE. The CDR3 loop reads CASSKEGQNYGYTF. CDR3 bases: TGTGCCAGCAGCAAAGAGGGACAGAACTATGGCTACACCTTC.

The V call is TRBV5-5, the J call TRBJ1-6; tentatively, D is TRBD1 (5 bases). The V end lost 2 bases, the J end lost 2 bases, and 11 bases lay between the germline ends. This CDR3 has 16 amino acids. CDR1 and CDR2 from the germline V gene are SGHKS and YYEKEE (reference sequence). This CDR3 is CASSFQGPPYNSPLHF. The CDR3 nucleotides read TGTGCCAGCAGCTTCCAGGGTCCGCCCTATAATTCACCCCTCCACTTT.

CDR3 region: CASSLFAGMVGTDTQYF. The CDR3 coding sequence is TGTGCCAGCAGTTTATTTGCAGGGATGGTGGGCACAGATACGCAGTATTTT. This chain links TRBV27 with TRBJ2-3; D possibly corresponds to TRBD1 (5 bases). The CDR3 covers 17 residues. CDR1 and CDR2 (germline): MNHEY, SMNVEV (reference sequence). V dropped 1 base and J dropped 1 base, with 15 bases sitting between them.

The CDR3 sequence is CASSRDLYPYEQYF. The DNA for the CDR3 is TGTGCCAGCAGCAGGGACCTGTACCCCTACGAGCAGTACTTC. The rearrangement uses TRBV7-2 and TRBJ2-7; D might be TRBD1 or TRBD2, each matching 5 bases. V was pared by 5 bases and J by 2 bases, with 13 bases between. The CDR3 is 14 residues long. From germline, CDR1 is SGHTA and CDR2 FQGNSA.

This chain connects TRBV29-1 to TRBJ2-7; D not resolved. V shed 4 bases and J shed 4 bases, with 11 bases lying between them. Per the germline V gene, CDR1 is SQVTM and CDR2 is ANQGSEA. The CDR3 is made up of 12 amino acids. The CDR3 DNA follows: TGCAGCGTTGCGGACGGAAGTTACGAGCAGTACTTC. Encoded protein: CSVADGSYEQYF.

The V gene is TRBV25-1, the J gene TRBJ2-7; a weak D match, TRBD2 (5 bases). The germline gives CDR1 MGHDK, CDR2 SYGVNS. The CDR3 length is 14 residues. The ends were cut back, 7 bases at V and 4 bases at J, with 17 bases in the middle. CDR3 residues: CASISPGSFYEQYF. The CDR3 nucleotides are TGTGCCAGCATCTCTCCGGGGAGTTTTTACGAGCAGTACTTC.

The genes are TRBV19 and TRBJ2-7; D possibly corresponds to TRBD1 (8 bases). Trimming removed 5 bases from V and 4 bases from J, with 18 bases in between. CDR3 length equals 15 residues. Germline V gene lookup returns CDR1 LNHDA and CDR2 SQIVND (reference sequence). DNA of the CDR3: TGTGCCAGTAGTGGCACAGGGGGAGGGACTTACGAGCAGTACTTC. The encoded protein is CASSGTGGGTYEQYF.

The table lists this clone with a few counts. V gene TRBV9 combines with J gene TRBJ2-6; D gene ambiguous. Trimming left V 1 base short and J 1 base short, with 9 bases between. The germline V gene has CDR1 SGDLS and CDR2 YYNGEE. The CDR3 totals 16 residues. CDR3 sequence: CASSVTPDSGANVLTF. CDR3 DNA sequence: TGTGCCAGCAGCGTAACTCCTGATTCTGGGGCCAACGTCCTGACTTTC.

The chain combines TRBV25-1 with TRBJ2-1, with 11 bases aligning to TRBD2. V dropped 6 bases and J dropped 8; count of bases not matched to a gene: 6. There are 14 residues in the CDR3. Germline-derived CDR1 and CDR2 are MGHDK and SYGVNS. The CDR3 is CASRTSGSSYEQFF. The CDR3 DNA reads as TGTGCCAGCAGAACTAGCGGGAGTAGCTATGAGCAGTTCTTC.

The chain joins TRBV2 to TRBJ1-2; D gene ambiguous. V was shortened by 7 bases and J by 3 bases, with 6 bases between the two germline ends. Germline CDR1 and CDR2: SNHLY and FYNNEI. The CDR3 has 11 amino acids. This CDR3 is CASIRDYGYTF. In DNA, the CDR3 is TGTGCCAGCATAAGGGACTATGGCTACACCTTC.